This T cell receptor (beta chain) derives from a study of T cells after posttransplantation cyclophosphamide. A marrow graft followed busulfan-fludarabine conditioning, with cyclophosphamide on days +3 and +4. Profiled with immunoSEQ multiplex PCR; TCRdb holds only in-frame clones, not every one. This sample carries about 27,000 clones, none of them present only once. Germline lookup yields CDR1 MGHRA and CDR2 YSYEKL. Trimming cost V 4 bases and J 8 bases; bases outside gene matches: 5. CDR3 length: 14 amino acids. Ten or more counts support this clone. This sequence was found in a young adult male patient who received an allogeneic stem cell transplant from a related donor, was CMV-positive, and had no GVHD. Some of these T cells may belong to the graft donor. The sequences come from PBMCs, collected after allogeneic stem cell transplant with posttransplant cyclophosphamide. V usage is TRBV4-1 and J usage is TRBJ1-4, with 9 bases that match TRBD1. The CDR3 reads CASSPGTGYEKLFF. CDR3 DNA: TGCGCCAGCAGCCCCGGGACAGGGTACGAAAAACTGTTTTTT.